The 9 T cell receptor beta chains listed next were all sequenced from one sample in a study of CD8 T cells in ankylosing spondylitis. TCRdb re-called the 5' RACE reads with MiXCR, one entry per CDR3 protein. The sample includes over 150,000 distinct CDR3 sequences, over 10% of them seen just once. The sample comprised blood, either unsorted or a sorted T cell fraction (not recorded which). The receptors were gathered from a male donor with ankylosing spondylitis or in good health (not recorded which).

This clonotype has a handful of counts. The J gene is TRBJ2-5, the V gene TRBV7-9; D unclear. The germline gives CDR1 SEHNR, CDR2 FQNEAQ (reference sequence). Trimming stripped 3 bases from V and 3 bases from J, with 8 bases between. The CDR3 is made up of 13 amino acids. The CDR3 DNA follows: TGTGCCAGCAGCTTTGAGTACGAAGAGACCCAGTACTTC. Translation: CASSFEYEETQYF.

This clonotype was seen a handful of times. The chain links TRBV4-1 to TRBJ2-3; D unclear. Trimming shortened V by 4 bases and J by 5 bases, and 13 bases separated the two germline ends. The CDR3 consists of 14 residues. In germline, CDR1 is MGHRA, CDR2 YSYEKL. This CDR3 reads CASSRRIPGDTQYF. As DNA, the CDR3 is TGCGCCAGCAGCCGACGTATCCCGGGAGATACGCAGTATTTT.

In regard to this clonotype: A much larger clone differs by one base, so this may be a read error. This chain connects TRBV29-1 to TRBJ1-1; tentatively, D is TRBD1 (5 bases). CDR3 length equals 14 residues. In germline, CDR1 is SQVTM, CDR2 ANQGSEA. Here the CDR3 reads CSVESGTPNTEALF. The CDR3 DNA is TGCAGCGTCGAGTCCGGGACCCCGAACACTGAAGCTCTCTTT.

A few counts support this clonotype. The rearrangement links TRBV13 to TRBJ2-1; TRBD2 aligns across 7 bases. With V trimmed by 6 bases and J by 3 bases, 11 bases remained unmatched. Germline values: CDR1 PRHDT, CDR2 FYEKMQ (reference sequence). The CDR3 runs to 16 residues. In DNA, the CDR3 is TGTGCCAGCAGACTAGGAGGTCTAGCGGTCTACAATGAGCAGTTCTTC. This translates into CASRLGGLAVYNEQFF.

This clonotype has just a few counts. This chain links TRBV18 with TRBJ2-1; possibly TRBD2 for D (5 bases). The CDR3 has 15 amino acids. The germline V gene encodes CDR1 KGHSH and CDR2 LQKENI. V lost 3 bases, J lost 5 bases, and 14 bases lay in between. The CDR3 loop is CASSPWGVANNEQFF. CDR3 in DNA: TGTGCCAGCTCACCCTGGGGAGTGGCTAACAATGAGCAGTTCTTC. The whole variable domain, filled in from reference TRBV18 and TRBJ2-1, reads NAGVMQNPRHLVRRRGQEARLRCSPMKGHSHVYWYRQLPEEGLKFMVYLQKENIIDESGMPKERFSAEFPKEGPSILRIQQVVRGDSAAYFCASSPWGVANNEQFFGPGTRLTVL.

The rearrangement joins TRBV3-1 to TRBJ2-1; perhaps TRBD2 as D (6 bases). Germline V gives CDR1 LGHDT, CDR2 YNNKEL (reference sequence). The CDR3 is 14 amino acids. V was pared by 4 bases and J by 9 bases, with 16 bases between. CDR3 protein: CASSPLWGDLEQFF. In DNA, the CDR3 is TGTGCCAGCAGCCCCCTGTGGGGGGACCTTGAGCAGTTCTTC.

This rearrangement joins TRBV27 to TRBJ2-1; weak D call: TRBD2 (6 bases). Trimming took off 5 bases at V and 2 bases at J, with 13 bases between the two ends. Per germline, CDR1 MNHEY and CDR2 SMNVEV (reference sequence). This CDR3 has 15 amino acids. The CDR3 nucleotides read TGTGCCAGCAGTCCCGGGACTCTTACCTACAATGAGCAGTTCTTC. Its protein is CASSPGTLTYNEQFF.

A few counts support this clonotype. This chain uses TRBV5-1 with TRBJ2-7; TRBD1 aligns across 10 bases. V lost 6 bases and J lost 2; bases outside the gene matches: 5. CDR1 and CDR2 from the germline V gene are SGHRS and YFSETQ. The CDR3 sequence is 14 residues long. The CDR3 spells CASMPGTGAYEQYF. CDR3 nucleotides: TGCGCCAGCATGCCAGGGACAGGGGCCTACGAGCAGTACTTC.

This clonotype was picked up a small number of times. The rearrangement joins TRBV20-1 to TRBJ1-1, with D possibly matching TRBD1 (5 bases). The CDR3 has 13 amino acids. V was cut by 5 bases and J by 5 bases, with 15 bases left in between. In germline, CDR1 is DFQATT, CDR2 SNEGSKA (reference sequence). CDR3 coding DNA: TGCAGTGCTGAAACGTGGGGGGGAACTGAAGCTTTCTTT. Encoded protein: CSAETWGGTEAFF.